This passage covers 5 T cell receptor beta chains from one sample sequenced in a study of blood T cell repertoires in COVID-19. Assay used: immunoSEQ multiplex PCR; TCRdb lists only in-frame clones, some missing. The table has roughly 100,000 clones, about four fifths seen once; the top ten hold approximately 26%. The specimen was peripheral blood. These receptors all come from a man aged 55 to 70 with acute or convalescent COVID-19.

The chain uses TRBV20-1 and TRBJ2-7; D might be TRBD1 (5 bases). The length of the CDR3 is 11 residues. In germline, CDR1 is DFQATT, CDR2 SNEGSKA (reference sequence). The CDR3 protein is CSTDIAYEQYF. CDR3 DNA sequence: TGCAGCACGGACATAGCCTACGAGCAGTACTTC.

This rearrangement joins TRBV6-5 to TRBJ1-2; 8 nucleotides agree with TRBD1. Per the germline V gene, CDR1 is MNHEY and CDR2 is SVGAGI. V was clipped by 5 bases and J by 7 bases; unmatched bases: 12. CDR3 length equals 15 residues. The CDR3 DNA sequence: TGTGCCAGCAGTCCCGGAAGTGACAGGGGCGGTGGCTACACCTTC. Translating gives CASSPGSDRGGGYTF.

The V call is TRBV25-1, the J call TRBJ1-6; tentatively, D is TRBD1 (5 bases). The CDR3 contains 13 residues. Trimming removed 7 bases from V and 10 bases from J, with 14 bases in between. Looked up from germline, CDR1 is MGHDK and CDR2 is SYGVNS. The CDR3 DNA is TGTGCCAGCACCCCAGGCTCAGGGTCACCCCTCCACTTT. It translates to CASTPGSGSPLHF.

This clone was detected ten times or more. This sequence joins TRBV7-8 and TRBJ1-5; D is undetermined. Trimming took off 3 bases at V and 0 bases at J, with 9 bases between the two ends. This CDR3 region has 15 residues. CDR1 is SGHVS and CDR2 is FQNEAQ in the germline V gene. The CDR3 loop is CASSFYVDSNQPQHF. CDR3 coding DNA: TGTGCCAGCAGCTTCTACGTCGATAGCAATCAGCCCCAGCATTTT.

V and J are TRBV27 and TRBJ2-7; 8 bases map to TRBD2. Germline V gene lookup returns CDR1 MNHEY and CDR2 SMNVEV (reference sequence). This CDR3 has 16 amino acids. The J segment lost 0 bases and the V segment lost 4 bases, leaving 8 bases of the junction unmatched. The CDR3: CASSSWGSGSSYEQYF. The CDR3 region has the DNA TGTGCCAGCAGTTCCTGGGGGAGCGGGAGCTCCTACGAGCAGTACTTC.